The 24 T cell receptor beta chains listed next were all sequenced from one sample in a study of T-cell memory formation after mild COVID-19. Using its own MiXCR run on the 5' RACE reads, TCRdb lists one record per CDR3 protein. The table lists approximately 410,000 distinct CDR3 sequences, about 22% of them singletons. Sequencing was carried out using PBMCs or a T cell subset sorted from them (not recorded which). These receptors were taken from an adult woman who had mild COVID-19 (a few samples of this study predate the infection). Cell type and time point are not known.

The chain employs TRBV18 and TRBJ2-7; maybe TRBD1 (5 bases). V gave up 2 bases and J gave up 0 bases, with 11 bases separating them. Germline V CDR1 and CDR2: KGHSH, LQKENI. The CDR3 is made up of 15 amino acids. CDR3 bases: TGTGCCAGCTCACCAGACAGACGAAGCTCCTACGAGCAGTACTTC. Translating it yields CASSPDRRSSYEQYF.

J is TRBJ2-5 and V is TRBV3-1; a weak D match, TRBD2 (5 bases). Germline V gene data show CDR1 as LGHDT and CDR2 as YNNKEL (reference sequence). V lost 5 bases to trimming and J lost 5 bases, with 18 bases between them. The CDR3 consists of 15 residues. The chain's CDR3 is CASSENLLAGETQYF. CDR3 DNA sequence: TGTGCCAGCAGCGAAAATCTGCTAGCTGGGGAGACCCAGTACTTC.

This chain connects TRBV7-2 to TRBJ2-7; D ambiguous. The V and J ends lost 1 base and 8 bases respectively, with 21 bases between them. Germline V gene sequence: CDR1 SGHTA, CDR2 FQGNSA. This CDR3 is built from 16 residues. The CDR3 here is CASSLGQRNLVGQQYF. CDR3 bases: TGTGCCAGCAGCTTAGGGCAGCGAAACCTCGTCGGACAGCAGTACTTC. Supplemented by reference TRBV7-2 and TRBJ2-7, the full variable domain reads GAGVSQSPSNKVTEKGKDVELRCDPISGHTALYWYRQSLGQGLEFLIYFQGNSAPDKSGLPSDRFSAERTGGSVSTLTIQRTQQEDSAVYLCASSLGQRNLVGQQYFGPGTRLTVT.

This clonotype appeared a few times. The V gene is TRBV6-5, the J gene TRBJ2-3, with D unclear. Germline-derived CDR1 and CDR2 are MNHEY and SVGAGI. V was pared by 4 bases and J by 4 bases, with 18 bases between. The CDR3 is 16 amino acids. CDR3 DNA sequence: TGTGCCAGCAGTTTCACAAGAGCCATGGTGGCAGATACGCAGTATTTT. Its protein is CASSFTRAMVADTQYF.

V is TRBV6-2 or TRBV6-3 and J is TRBJ2-3; 12 positions agree with TRBD2. The CDR3 totals 15 residues. V lost 6 bases to trimming and J lost 5 bases; unmatched junction nucleotides: 6. Germline CDR1 and CDR2: MNHEY and SVGEGT. The CDR3 nucleotides read TGTGCCAGCAGCCCTCGGACTAGCGGGAAAGATACGCAGTATTTT. It specifies CASSPRTSGKDTQYF.

This clonotype was counted a few times. This chain joins TRBV7-8 and TRBJ1-4, with no clear D. This CDR3 is built from 14 residues. V was cut by 1 base and J by 3 bases, with 6 bases left in between. Germline values: CDR1 SGHVS, CDR2 FQNEAQ. The CDR3 protein is CASSLEHANEKLFF. The CDR3 coding sequence is TGTGCCAGCAGCTTAGAACACGCTAATGAAAAACTGTTTTTT.

This clonotype was counted between two and nine times. The gene calls are TRBV5-1 and TRBJ1-1; 10 bases agree with TRBD1. CDR1 and CDR2 (germline): SGHRS, YFSETQ. Unmatched junction bases numbered 3, after V lost 4 bases and J lost 3 bases. The CDR3 is made up of 14 amino acids. CDR3 loop: CASSTGQGDTEAFF. For the CDR3, the DNA is TGCGCCAGCAGCACCGGACAGGGGGACACTGAAGCTTTCTTT. The full variable domain, completed using reference TRBV5-1 and TRBJ1-1, is KAGVTQTPRYLIKTRGQQVTLSCSPISGHRSVSWYQQTPGQGLQFLFEYFSETQRNKGNFPGRFSGRQFSNSRSEMNVSTLELGDSALYLCASSTGQGDTEAFFGQGTRLTVV.

This clonotype was counted only a few times. The CDR3, as DNA: TGTGCCAGCAGTTACTCGGAATCTTTAACATGGGCTAACACTGAAGCTTTCTTT. It yields the protein CASSYSESLTWANTEAFF. The rearrangement links TRBV6-6 to TRBJ1-1; D is ambiguous. Germline V gene data show CDR1 as MNHNY and CDR2 as SVGAGI (reference sequence). Trimming pared 0 bases from V and 2 bases from J, leaving 19 bases between. The CDR3 is 18 residues long.

This sequence joins TRBV5-1 and TRBJ2-2, with D possibly matching TRBD2 (6 bases). Germline loops: CDR1 SGHRS, CDR2 YFSETQ. The CDR3 is made up of 17 amino acids. V lost 7 bases and J lost 2, with 21 bases in between. CDR3 loop: CASGPWVAAHNTGELFF. The CDR3 nucleotides are TGCGCCAGCGGACCGTGGGTAGCGGCACACAACACCGGGGAGCTGTTTTTT.

This clonotype was recorded a few times. This chain links TRBV29-1 with TRBJ1-2; 7 bases are a match to TRBD1. Looked up from germline, CDR1 is SQVTM and CDR2 is ANQGSEA. The CDR3 is 14 amino acids. After removal of 7 bases from V and 4 bases from J, the junction contained 12 bases not matched to a gene. The DNA for the CDR3 is TGCAGCGCCCGGTCAGGGGGGCTCAGCTATGGCTACACCTTC. It is translated as CSARSGGLSYGYTF.

This clonotype was detected only a few times. The rearrangement links TRBV12-3 or TRBV12-4 to TRBJ2-7; 7 bases line up with TRBD2. Germline trimming cut 6 bases from V and 3 bases from J; bases unmatched to any gene: 2. The CDR3 loop spans 12 amino acids. The CDR3, as DNA: TGTGCCAGCAGGGGACTAAACTACGAGCAGTACTTC. It specifies CASRGLNYEQYF.

The chain recombines TRBV18 with TRBJ2-3; D is unresolved. CDR3 length: 12 amino acids. Germline V lookup: CDR1 KGHSH, CDR2 LQKENI. V lost 4 bases to trimming and J lost 4 bases, with 6 bases between them. CDR3 region: CASSRPADTQYF. The CDR3, as DNA: TGTGCCAGCTCACGCCCAGCAGATACGCAGTATTTT.

V usage is TRBV2 and J usage is TRBJ1-1; the D gene is possibly TRBD1 (6 bases). Trimming stripped 4 bases from V and 8 bases from J, with 8 bases between. The CDR3 has 11 residues. Germline CDR1 and CDR2: SNHLY and FYNNEI. The DNA for the CDR3 is TGTGCCAGCAGTGTCGGGACAGAAGCTTTCTTT. The encoded protein is CASSVGTEAFF.

This clonotype was detected a few times. This rearrangement joins TRBV12-3 or TRBV12-4 to TRBJ2-5, with 10 bases matching TRBD2. V dropped 5 bases and J dropped 5; count of bases not matched to a gene: 8. The CDR3 extends over 15 amino acids. The CDR3 sequence is CASSLSSGGGETQYF. The CDR3 nucleotides are TGTGCCAGCAGTCTATCTAGCGGGGGCGGGGAGACCCAGTACTTC.

This clonotype has more than one count but fewer than ten. The rearrangement links TRBV7-6 to TRBJ2-2; D is uncertain. CDR1 and CDR2 (germline): SGHVS, FNYEAQ. V lost 5 bases to trimming and J lost 1 base, with 11 bases between them. The CDR3 contains 15 residues. The CDR3 nucleotides read TGTGCCAGCAGCGTAGGAACGCTGAACACCGGGGAGCTGTTTTTT. Its translation: CASSVGTLNTGELFF.

V gene TRBV7-6 combines with J gene TRBJ2-3; the match to TRBD2 covers 11 bases. After removal of 1 base from V and 7 bases from J, the junction contained 10 bases not matched to a gene. In germline, CDR1 is SGHVS, CDR2 FNYEAQ. CDR3 length equals 17 residues. The CDR3 reads CASSLDTSGGPIYTQYF. CDR3 nucleotide sequence: TGTGCCAGCAGCTTAGACACTAGCGGGGGTCCAATCTATACGCAGTATTTT. Variable domain in full (rest from reference TRBV7-6 and TRBJ2-3): GAGVSQSPRYKVTKRGQDVALRCDPISGHVSLYWYRQALGQGPEFLTYFNYEAQQDKSGLPNDRFSAERPEGSISTLTIQRTEQRDSAMYRCASSLDTSGGPIYTQYFGPGTRLTVL.

This clonotype was observed a few times. The gene calls are TRBV12-3 or TRBV12-4 and TRBJ2-3; 8 positions agree with TRBD2. This CDR3 is built from 15 residues. With V trimmed by 6 bases and J by 4 bases, 9 bases remained unmatched. CDR3 DNA: TGTGCCAGCAGCTCCCCCCTGCGGGAGGCAGATACGCAGTATTTT. It is translated as CASSSPLREADTQYF.

The V and J genes are TRBV29-1 and TRBJ2-1; TRBD2 aligns across 9 bases. Germline CDR1 SQVTM, CDR2 ANQGSEA. This CDR3 region has 16 residues. The trim removed 0 bases at V and 7 bases at J, leaving 10 bases unmatched. CDR3 nucleotides: TGCAGCGTTGAAGAGTTTGGTGCGGGAGGGCGGAATGAGCAGTTCTTC. Residues: CSVEEFGAGGRNEQFF.

This clonotype was seen more than once but under ten times. J is TRBJ2-3 and V is TRBV24-1; TRBD1 or TRBD2 may be the D gene (5 bases each). V was clipped by 5 bases and J by 2 bases, with 13 bases between them. Germline V gene lookup returns CDR1 KGHDR and CDR2 SFDVKD. The CDR3 sequence is 15 residues long. CDR3 amino acids: CATSGWDEVTDTQYF. CDR3 bases: TGTGCCACCAGTGGCTGGGACGAGGTCACAGATACGCAGTATTTT.

There are a few counts of this clonotype. The chain carries TRBV7-9 and TRBJ2-7; the match to TRBD1 covers 7 bases. The junction had 6 bases not matched to a gene; V was cut back by 5 bases and J by 5 bases. Germline lookup yields CDR1 SEHNR and CDR2 FQNEAQ (reference sequence). The CDR3 has 13 amino acids. CDR3 coding DNA: TGTGCCAGCAGCCTAACGCAGGGGGACGAGCAGTACTTC. This gives the protein CASSLTQGDEQYF.

V and J are TRBV29-1 and TRBJ2-1; a possible D gene is TRBD1 (5 bases). The CDR3 length is 17 residues. V lost 6 bases and J lost 2, with 23 bases in between. Germline V lookup: CDR1 SQVTM, CDR2 ANQGSEA. For the CDR3, the DNA is TGCAGCGTGAATGGAGACCCTCGAGAAGGGGCCTACAATGAGCAGTTCTTC. Translating gives CSVNGDPREGAYNEQFF.

V is TRBV18 and J is TRBJ2-7; 11 nucleotides line up with TRBD1. Germline CDR1 KGHSH, CDR2 LQKENI. This CDR3 comprises 13 residues. V dropped 4 bases and J dropped 6; count of bases not matched to a gene: 2. The CDR3 DNA follows: TGTGCCAGCTCACTGGGACAGGGGGGCGAGCAGTACTTC. Its protein product is CASSLGQGGEQYF.

The genes are TRBV6-5 and TRBJ2-3, with 11 bases fitting TRBD2. J lost 5 bases, V lost 6 bases, and 7 bases had no gene match. Germline V gives CDR1 MNHEY, CDR2 SVGAGI. The length of the CDR3 is 15 residues. The CDR3 is CASSHSGGAVDTQYF. The CDR3 nucleotides are TGTGCCAGCAGCCATAGCGGGGGGGCAGTAGATACGCAGTATTTT.

This clonotype showed up just a few times. The chain links TRBV29-1 to TRBJ2-5; D unclear. Trimming took off 7 bases at V and 2 bases at J, with 23 bases between the two ends. The CDR3 totals 16 residues. Germline V gene data show CDR1 as SQVTM and CDR2 as ANQGSEA. In DNA form, the CDR3 reads TGCAGCGCCCGCAGTGGTTTAGGGCTCAAACAAGAGACCCAGTACTTC. The encoded protein is CSARSGLGLKQETQYF.